The rows below give T cell receptor beta chains drawn from one sample of a study of blood T cell repertoires in COVID-19. The table came from immunoSEQ multiplex PCR; TCRdb's copy has only in-frame clones and leaves some out. The sample contains 35,000 to 50,000 clones, 70% to 85% of which appear only once. The sample taken for sequencing was peripheral blood. These receptors were collected from a human donor with acute or convalescent COVID-19. The donor label of this sample is uncertain. Each CDR3 is given with its conserved first and last residue. Fields, in order: V gene, D gene, J gene, clone size, CDR3 DNA, CDR3 protein. A D gene is named only where the DNA matches it firmly. Not every row has a clone size; where given, it reads once, few, many or a size class.

v_call: TRBV28
d_call: .
j_call: TRBJ1-4
clone_size: .
cdr3_nt: TGTGCCAGCAGTTTATCTCAGGGCGGTAATGAAAAACTGTTTTTT
cdr3_aa: CASSLSQGGNEKLFF

v_call: TRBV6-6
d_call: TRBD2
j_call: TRBJ2-7
clone_size: .
cdr3_nt: TGTGCCAGCAGCCAACTGGGACTAGGGGCCTCCGAGCAGTACTTC
cdr3_aa: CASSQLGLGASEQYF

v_call: TRBV30
d_call: .
j_call: TRBJ2-7
clone_size: .
cdr3_nt: TGTGCCTTCGAAAACAGCTTTCCCTACGAGCAGTACTTC
cdr3_aa: CAFENSFPYEQYF

v_call: TRBV7-9
d_call: .
j_call: TRBJ2-1
clone_size: many
cdr3_nt: TGTGCCAGCAGCTTAGGCTACCGGGACTCAGACAATGAGCAGTTCTTC
cdr3_aa: CASSLGYRDSDNEQFF

v_call: TRBV5-1
d_call: TRBD2
j_call: TRBJ2-3
clone_size: .
cdr3_nt: TGCGCCAGCAGCTCCGGACTAGCGGGAGCGAGTACAGATACGCAGTATTTT
cdr3_aa: CASSSGLAGASTDTQYF

v_call: TRBV3-1/TRBV3-2
d_call: TRBD2
j_call: TRBJ2-1
clone_size: .
cdr3_nt: TGTGCCAGCAGCCAATCCGGCGGGAGGCTCTACAATGAGCAGTTCTTC
cdr3_aa: CASSQSGGRLYNEQFF

v_call: TRBV27
d_call: TRBD2
j_call: TRBJ2-2
clone_size: .
cdr3_nt: TGTGCCAGCAGTTTAGCGGGAGGGTACACCGGGGAGCTGTTTTTT
cdr3_aa: CASSLAGGYTGELFF

v_call: TRBV27
d_call: .
j_call: TRBJ1-6
clone_size: .
cdr3_nt: TGTGCCAGCGGCCCGACAGAGATTAATTCACCCCTCCACTTT
cdr3_aa: CASGPTEINSPLHF

v_call: TRBV3-1/TRBV3-2
d_call: .
j_call: TRBJ1-6
clone_size: .
cdr3_nt: TGTGCCAGCACCCGGGAGCGTAACTATAATTCACCCCTCCACTTT
cdr3_aa: CASTRERNYNSPLHF

v_call: TRBV30
d_call: .
j_call: TRBJ1-6
clone_size: few
cdr3_nt: TGTGCCTGGAGTTGGGGCAAAGGGTCACCCCTCCACTTT
cdr3_aa: CAWSWGKGSPLHF

v_call: TRBV5-6
d_call: .
j_call: TRBJ2-3
clone_size: .
cdr3_nt: TGTGCCAGCAGCTTGGCGGCAGATCCGAGGGATACGCAGTATTTT
cdr3_aa: CASSLAADPRDTQYF

v_call: TRBV21-1
d_call: .
j_call: TRBJ1-5
clone_size: .
cdr3_nt: TGTGCCAGCAGCAAAGATGGCCTGGGCAATCAGCCCCAGCATTTT
cdr3_aa: CASSKDGLGNQPQHF

v_call: TRBV2
d_call: .
j_call: TRBJ2-6
clone_size: few
cdr3_nt: TGTGCCAGGACAGGTGTTACGGGGGCCAACGTCCTGACTTTC
cdr3_aa: CARTGVTGANVLTF

v_call: TRBV19
d_call: TRBD2
j_call: TRBJ2-2
clone_size: .
cdr3_nt: TGTGCCAGTAGTATACCTAGCGGAGTTAACACCGGGGAGCTGTTTTTT
cdr3_aa: CASSIPSGVNTGELFF

v_call: TRBV25-1
d_call: TRBD2
j_call: TRBJ2-1
clone_size: .
cdr3_nt: TGTGCCAGCAGCCAGGGAAGGACTAGCGGGACCTACAATGAGCAGTTCTTC
cdr3_aa: CASSQGRTSGTYNEQFF

v_call: TRBV6-2/TRBV6-3
d_call: .
j_call: TRBJ2-1
clone_size: .
cdr3_nt: TGTGCCAGCAGTTACGAGCCGCATGAGCAGTTCTTC
cdr3_aa: CASSYEPHEQFF

v_call: TRBV29-1
d_call: TRBD1
j_call: TRBJ2-7
clone_size: .
cdr3_nt: TGCAGCGTTGTCTCTTCGCCTGGACAGGGACTTACCTACGAGCAGTACTTC
cdr3_aa: CSVVSSPGQGLTYEQYF